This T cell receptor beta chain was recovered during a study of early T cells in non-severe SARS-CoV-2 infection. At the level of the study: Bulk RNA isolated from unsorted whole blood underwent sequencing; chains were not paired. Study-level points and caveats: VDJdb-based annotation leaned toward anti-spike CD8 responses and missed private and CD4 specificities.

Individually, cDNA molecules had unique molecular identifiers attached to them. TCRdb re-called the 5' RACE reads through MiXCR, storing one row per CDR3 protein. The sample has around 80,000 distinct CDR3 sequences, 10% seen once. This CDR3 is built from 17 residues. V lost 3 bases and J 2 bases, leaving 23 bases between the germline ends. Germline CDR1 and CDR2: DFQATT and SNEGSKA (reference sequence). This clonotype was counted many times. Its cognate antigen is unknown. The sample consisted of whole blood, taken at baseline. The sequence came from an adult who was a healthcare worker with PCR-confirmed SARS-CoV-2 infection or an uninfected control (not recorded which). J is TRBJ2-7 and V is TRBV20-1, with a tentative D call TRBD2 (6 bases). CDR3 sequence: CSASSWRREYVPYEQYF. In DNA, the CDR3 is TGCAGTGCTAGTAGTTGGCGTCGGGAGTACGTACCCTACGAGCAGTACTTC.